This entry lists 8 T cell receptor beta chains sequenced from one sample in a study of response to subunit inactivated influenza vaccine. TCRdb redid the calling of the RT-PCR reads with MiXCR, one entry per CDR3 protein. This table has roughly 700,000 distinct CDR3 sequences, approximately 14% appearing once. The input for sequencing was PBMCs from blood, taken 14 days before vaccination. The receptors shown here come from a man between 50 and 59 years old who received an inactivated influenza vaccine.

The gene calls are TRBV4-1 and TRBJ1-2; TRBD1 agrees at 9 bases. The CDR3 consists of 14 residues. Per germline, CDR1 MGHRA and CDR2 YSYEKL. The V segment lost 4 bases and the J segment 8 bases; nucleotides outside the gene matches: 8. CDR3 bases: TGCGCCAGCAGCCCGACAGGGGGGGTATTAGGCTACACCTTC. Protein: CASSPTGGVLGYTF.

The gene calls are TRBV29-1 and TRBJ2-7; 9 nucleotides match TRBD1. The CDR3 covers 14 residues. Germline lookup yields CDR1 SQVTM and CDR2 ANQGSEA. The J segment lost 3 bases and the V segment lost 1 base, leaving 4 bases of the junction unmatched. The CDR3 DNA is TGCAGCGTTGAAGCAGGACAGGGGCTCTACGAGCAGTACTTC. This encodes CSVEAGQGLYEQYF.

V is TRBV5-1 and J is TRBJ2-7; 10 bases match TRBD1. Trimming took 4 bases from V and 1 from J; bases not matched to a gene: 5. Germline V gene sequence: CDR1 SGHRS, CDR2 YFSETQ. This CDR3 spans 15 amino acids. CDR3 nucleotides: TGCGCCAGCAGCATGCCGGGACAGGGGTCCTACGAGCAGTACTTC. It yields the protein CASSMPGQGSYEQYF. Full variable domain (remainder filled in from reference TRBV5-1 and TRBJ2-7): KAGVTQTPRYLIKTRGQQVTLSCSPISGHRSVSWYQQTPGQGLQFLFEYFSETQRNKGNFPGRFSGRQFSNSRSEMNVSTLELGDSALYLCASSMPGQGSYEQYFGPGTRLTVT.

V is TRBV4-1 and J is TRBJ2-7, with D possibly being TRBD2 (6 bases). Germline V gene data show CDR1 as MGHRA and CDR2 as YSYEKL. The CDR3 extends over 17 amino acids. Trimming cost V 4 bases and J 0 bases, with 19 bases left between them. Here the CDR3 DNA reads TGCGCCAGCAGCCTAAGGAGGTCAGCGGGTTACTCCTACGAGCAGTACTTC. Translation gives CASSLRRSAGYSYEQYF.

This chain uses TRBV27 with TRBJ1-6, with no clear D. V shed 0 bases and J shed 8 bases, with 11 bases lying between them. The germline CDR1 and CDR2 sequences are MNHEY and SMNVEV (reference sequence). The CDR3 has 15 amino acids. The CDR3 sequence: CASSLSDGIYSPLHF. DNA for the CDR3: TGTGCCAGCAGTTTATCGGACGGAATTTATTCACCCCTCCACTTT.

This clonotype showed up many times. The rearrangement uses TRBV5-1 and TRBJ2-2, with 7 positions matching TRBD1. CDR3 length equals 16 residues. Germline V CDR1 and CDR2: SGHRS, YFSETQ. With 4 bases clipped from V and 4 bases from J, the junction kept 10 bases outside the gene matches. Written as DNA, the CDR3 is TGCGCCAGCAGCATACGGACAGGTGGGATCACCGGGGAGCTGTTTTTT. Amino acid sequence: CASSIRTGGITGELFF.

This chain uses TRBV6-1 with TRBJ2-2; possibly TRBD1 or TRBD2 for D (5 bases each). CDR1 and CDR2 from the germline V gene are MNHNS and SASEGT. CDR3 length: 16 amino acids. The germline V and J ends were trimmed by 10 bases and 5 bases, with 23 bases remaining between them. CDR3 sequence reads: CATLVGTGPYTGELFF. CDR3 coding DNA: TGTGCCACCCTCGTCGGAACGGGGCCGTATACCGGGGAGCTGTTTTTT.

The J gene is TRBJ2-1, the V gene TRBV6-5; TRBD2 matches 14 bases. Looked up from germline, CDR1 is MNHEY and CDR2 is SVGAGI. Trimming took 4 bases from V and 7 from J; bases not matched to a gene: 6. CDR3 length: 16 amino acids. Written as DNA, the CDR3 is TGTGCCAGCAGTTCCAGACTAGCGGGAGGGGAGAATGAGCAGTTCTTC. Protein product: CASSSRLAGGENEQFF.